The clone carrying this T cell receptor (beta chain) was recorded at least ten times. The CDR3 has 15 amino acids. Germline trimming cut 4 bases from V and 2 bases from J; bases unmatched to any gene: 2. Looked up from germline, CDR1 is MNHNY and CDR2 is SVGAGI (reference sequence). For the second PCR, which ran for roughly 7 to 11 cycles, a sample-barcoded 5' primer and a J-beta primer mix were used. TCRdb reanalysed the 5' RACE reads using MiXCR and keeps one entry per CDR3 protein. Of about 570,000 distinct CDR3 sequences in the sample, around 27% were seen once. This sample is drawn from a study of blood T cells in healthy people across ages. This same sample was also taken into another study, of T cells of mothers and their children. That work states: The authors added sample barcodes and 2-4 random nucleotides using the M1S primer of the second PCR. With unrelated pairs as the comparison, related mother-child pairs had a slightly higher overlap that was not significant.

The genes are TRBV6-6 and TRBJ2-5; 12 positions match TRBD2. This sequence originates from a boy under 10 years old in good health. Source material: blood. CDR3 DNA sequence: TGTGCCAGCAGTTTGACTAGCGGGGGACAAGAGACCCAGTACTTC. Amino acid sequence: CASSLTSGGQETQYF.